The clone carrying this T cell receptor (beta chain) was recorded a few times. Its antigen is not identified. Because the CDR3 is missing its conserved closing phenylalanine or tryptophan, this is likely a read error. These data are taken from a study of blood T cells in healthy people across ages. About the research overall: Through template switching, about one barcoded beta molecule was captured per two T cells, as measured in model experiments. Study-wide findings and caveats: A roughly linear fall in TCR beta diversity per million T cells was seen with increasing age.

A sample-barcoded 5' primer and a J-beta primer mix were used in a second PCR of about 7 to 12 cycles. One entry per CDR3 protein results from TCRdb running MiXCR on the 5' RACE reads. The sample contains 550,000 to 600,000 distinct CDR3 sequences, 25% to 30% of which appear only once. Germline values: CDR1 SGHTA, CDR2 FQGTGA. The CDR3 runs to 16 residues. Sample: blood. This TCR derives from a woman in her seventies in good health. The chain combines TRBV7-3 with TRBJ1-2, with 8 positions matching TRBD1. CDR3 DNA: TGTGTCAGCAGCTTATATCGAGGCAGGGGGCTAGGAGGCTACACCCTC. Translating it yields CVSSLYRGRGLGGYTL.